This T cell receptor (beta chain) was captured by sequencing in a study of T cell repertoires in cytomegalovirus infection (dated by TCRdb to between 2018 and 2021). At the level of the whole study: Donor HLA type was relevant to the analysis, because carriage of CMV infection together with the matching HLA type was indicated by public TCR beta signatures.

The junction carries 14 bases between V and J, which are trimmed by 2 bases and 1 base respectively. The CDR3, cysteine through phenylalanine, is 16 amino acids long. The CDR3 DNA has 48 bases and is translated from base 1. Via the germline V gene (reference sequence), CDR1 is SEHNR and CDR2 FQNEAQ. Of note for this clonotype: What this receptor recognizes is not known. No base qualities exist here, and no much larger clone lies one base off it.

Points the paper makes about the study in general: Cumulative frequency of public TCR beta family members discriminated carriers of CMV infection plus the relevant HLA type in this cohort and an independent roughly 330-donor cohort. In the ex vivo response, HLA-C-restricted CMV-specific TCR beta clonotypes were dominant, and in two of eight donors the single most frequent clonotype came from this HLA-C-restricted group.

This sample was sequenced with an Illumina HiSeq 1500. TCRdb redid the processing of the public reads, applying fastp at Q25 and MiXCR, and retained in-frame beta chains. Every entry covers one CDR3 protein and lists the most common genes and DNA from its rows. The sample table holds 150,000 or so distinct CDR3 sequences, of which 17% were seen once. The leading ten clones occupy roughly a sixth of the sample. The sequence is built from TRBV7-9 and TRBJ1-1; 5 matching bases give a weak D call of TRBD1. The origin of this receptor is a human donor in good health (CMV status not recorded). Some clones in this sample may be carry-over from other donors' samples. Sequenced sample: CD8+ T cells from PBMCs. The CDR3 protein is CASSLNRLGENTEAFF. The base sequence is TGTGCCAGCAGCTTAAACAGGCTGGGGGAGAACACTGAAGCTTTCTTT.